The present TCR beta chain was sequenced within a study of human T cells and chemical hapten exposure. The study's library attached unique molecular identifiers to single cDNA molecules. One entry per CDR3 protein results from TCRdb running MiXCR on the RACE reads. Counted here are a few hundred thousand distinct CDR3 sequences, approximately 7.5% occurring once; the ten biggest clones make up around 1.2%. The CDR3 is made up of 15 amino acids, end residues included. Germline V gives CDR1 DFQATT, CDR2 SNEGSKA (reference sequence). This clonotype was observed a few times. Its antigen is undetermined. No DNA is shown, since the ends of the CDR3 on it are uncertain; the CDR3 is the one TCRdb lists. As for time point: pre-sensitization, week 0. This sample's treatment: therapeutic diphenylcyclopropenone sensitization with weekly scalp DPC. It was unfractionated whole blood from which total RNA was extracted.

Notes on the study in general: Alopecia affecting every donor means their immune response may not match healthy people's.

This chain uses TRBV20-1 with TRBJ1-6; TRBD1 reflects the table's D call only, with no check against the DNA. The origin of this receptor is a man between 18 and 35 years old with alopecia areata. Some clones in this sample may be carry-over from other donors' samples. Sample: whole blood, taken in connection with sensitization to the hapten diphenylcyclopropenone (DPC). CDR3 protein: CSAPLWGQRNSPLHF.